The subject of this entry is one T cell receptor (beta chain). Its antigen is still unknown. Libraries were prepared by immunoSEQ multiplex PCR; TCRdb keeps only in-frame clonotypes and omits some of them. The sample has some 110,000 clones, 80% to 85% seen once. Regarding time point: baseline pretreatment blood. The sample's treatment: 15 Gy SBRT to primary tumor, nephrectomy 4 weeks later. This entry comes from a study of radiation and T cells in renal cell carcinoma. Study-level results: Without pretreatment biopsies, baseline tumor clonotype presence was undetermined.

This CDR3 contains 16 residues. Trimming cost V 0 bases and J 3 bases, with 15 bases left between them. Germline V lookup: CDR1 SGHDT, CDR2 YYEEEE. This chain links TRBV5-6 with TRBJ1-1, with D perhaps TRBD1 (6 bases). The sequence was collected from an older woman with renal cell carcinoma. Sequenced material: blood, taken from a patient whose treatment included radiotherapy and nephrectomy. CDR3: CASSLDSRGAYTEAFF. In nucleotides, the CDR3 is TGTGCCAGCAGCTTGGATAGCAGGGGCGCGTACACTGAAGCTTTCTTT.